Below, 6 T cell receptor beta chains from the same sample are listed, as sequenced in a study of shared clonotypes between healthy human individuals. Only in-frame clones appear in the TCRdb table, and some are missing; sequencing was by immunoSEQ multiplex PCR. The data hold 2 million to 2.5 million clones, with under 97% observed a single time. Sequencing input: naive CD4+ T cells sorted from blood. Subset: CD45RA+ positively selected. The receptors here all came from a man between 18 and 35 years old in good health.

This rearrangement joins TRBV6-6 to TRBJ1-4; TRBD1 matches at 7 bases. J lost 6 bases, V lost 7 bases, and 5 bases had no gene match. CDR3 size: 13 residues. Germline V lookup: CDR1 MNHNY, CDR2 SVGAGI (reference sequence). The CDR3 sequence: CASIGRGYEKLFF. As DNA, the CDR3 is TGTGCCAGCATTGGCAGGGGGTATGAAAAACTGTTTTTT.

The chain employs TRBV7-2 and TRBJ2-7, with TRBD1 matching over 8 bases. The CDR3 runs to 15 residues. Germline loops: CDR1 SGHTA, CDR2 FQGNSA. V was clipped by 5 bases and J by 10 bases; unmatched bases: 16. The chain's CDR3 is CASSTQQGGGFSQYF. CDR3 bases: TGTGCCAGCAGCACCCAACAGGGGGGAGGTTTCTCACAGTACTTC.

CDR3 amino acids: CASSLDQRETQYF. For the CDR3, the DNA is TGTGCCAGCAGCTTAGATCAGCGGGAGACCCAGTACTTC. The V call is TRBV11-3, the J call TRBJ2-5, with D possibly being TRBD2 (5 bases). CDR1 SGHNT and CDR2 YENEEA come from the germline V gene. This CDR3 region has 13 residues. V gave up 0 bases and J gave up 5 bases, with 7 bases separating them.

The rearrangement uses TRBV2 and TRBJ2-2; D gene ambiguous. Germline CDR1 SNHLY, CDR2 FYNNEI. CDR3 length: 13 amino acids. Between the trimmed V and J ends, which lost 6 bases and 3 bases, there was a span of 8 bases. This chain's CDR3 is CASRRIDTGELFF. CDR3 DNA sequence: TGTGCCAGCAGGCGTATAGACACCGGGGAGCTGTTTTTT.

CDR3: CASSYGGGAINEQFF. The CDR3, as DNA: TGTGCCAGCAGTTACGGAGGGGGCGCGATAAATGAGCAGTTCTTC. The V gene is TRBV6-6, the J gene TRBJ2-1; D possibly corresponds to TRBD1 (7 bases). Trimming removed 2 bases from V and 7 bases from J, with 15 bases in between. The CDR3 loop spans 15 amino acids. Germline V gene data show CDR1 as MNHNY and CDR2 as SVGAGI (reference sequence).

Here the CDR3 reads CASSLSSQGATYEQYF. The CDR3 DNA reads TGCGCCAGCAGCTTGTCCTCACAGGGAGCGACCTACGAGCAGTACTTC. V and J are TRBV5-1 and TRBJ2-7, with D possibly being TRBD1 (6 bases). V lost 1 base and J lost 2, with 16 bases in between. The length of the CDR3 is 16 residues. Per the germline V gene, CDR1 is SGHRS and CDR2 is YFSETQ.